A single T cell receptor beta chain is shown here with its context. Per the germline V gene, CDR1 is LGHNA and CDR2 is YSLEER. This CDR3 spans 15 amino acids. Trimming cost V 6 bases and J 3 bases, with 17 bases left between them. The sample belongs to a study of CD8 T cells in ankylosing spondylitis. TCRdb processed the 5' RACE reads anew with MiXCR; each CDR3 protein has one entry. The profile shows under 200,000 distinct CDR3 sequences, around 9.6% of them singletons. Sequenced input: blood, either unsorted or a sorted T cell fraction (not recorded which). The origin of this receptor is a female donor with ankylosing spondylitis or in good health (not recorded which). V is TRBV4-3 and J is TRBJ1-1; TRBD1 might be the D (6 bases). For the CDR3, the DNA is TGCGCCAGCAGGGCGGGGGGGCGGTCATACACTGAAGCTTTCTTT. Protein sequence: CASRAGGRSYTEAFF.